One and the same sample provided the 9 T cell receptor beta chains below, sequenced in a study of blood T cell repertoires in COVID-19. Profiling relied on immunoSEQ multiplex PCR, and the TCRdb table lists in-frame clones only, not all of them. The sample has more than 250,000 clones, about four fifths seen once. The sample comprised peripheral blood. The receptors were gathered from a woman aged 50 to 60 with acute or convalescent COVID-19.

The chain links TRBV7-2 to TRBJ2-3; tentative D call: TRBD1 (5 bases). Per germline, CDR1 SGHTA and CDR2 FQGNSA. The ends were cut back, 2 bases at V and 0 bases at J, with 9 bases in the middle. The CDR3 has 15 residues. The chain's CDR3 is CASSLMGPSTDTQYF. The CDR3 DNA sequence: TGTGCCAGCAGCTTAATGGGGCCTAGCACAGATACGCAGTATTTT.

V is TRBV24-1 and J is TRBJ2-7; TRBD1 agrees at 7 bases. Germline V lookup: CDR1 KGHDR, CDR2 SFDVKD. With 3 bases clipped from V and 1 base from J, the junction kept 8 bases outside the gene matches. This CDR3 region has 16 residues. As DNA, the CDR3 is TGTGCCACCAGTGATCCACAGAACAGGGGTTCCTACGAGCAGTACGTC. It specifies CATSDPQNRGSYEQYV.

The chain joins TRBV4-1 to TRBJ2-5; TRBD1 might be the D (6 bases). The CDR3 is 14 amino acids. Looked up from germline, CDR1 is MGHRA and CDR2 is YSYEKL. V gave up 1 base and J gave up 5 bases, with 11 bases separating them. CDR3 bases: TGCGCCAGCAGCCAAGTACAGGGCAAGGAGACCCAGTACTTC. Translated, it gives CASSQVQGKETQYF.

This chain links TRBV2 with TRBJ1-2; 7 nucleotides align to TRBD1. Germline V CDR1 and CDR2: SNHLY, FYNNEI. The CDR3 has 16 amino acids. With 4 bases clipped from V and 2 bases from J, the junction kept 10 bases outside the gene matches. CDR3 sequence (DNA): TGTGCCAGCAGTGTAGCCCGGGACAGTGGAAACTATGGCTACACCTTC. Translating gives CASSVARDSGNYGYTF.

This chain joins TRBV29-1 and TRBJ2-3; 7 bases are a match to TRBD2. The germline gives CDR1 SQVTM, CDR2 ANQGSEA. CDR3 length: 15 residues. The V segment lost 7 bases and the J segment 1 base; nucleotides outside the gene matches: 11. CDR3 sequence: CSGAGSGRGTDTQYF. CDR3 in DNA: TGCAGCGGAGCGGGAAGCGGTCGAGGCACAGATACGCAGTATTTT.

The chain has TRBV12-5 and TRBJ1-1; D is unclear. V lost 7 bases, J lost 1 base, and 10 bases lay in between. Germline V lookup: CDR1 LGHNT, CDR2 FRNRAP. This CDR3 region has 13 residues. CDR3 in DNA: TGTGCTAGTGCCTACAGCCAGAACACTGAAGCTTTCTTT. It translates to CASAYSQNTEAFF.

Details on this clone: No DNA is shown, since the ends of the CDR3 on it are uncertain; the CDR3 is the one TCRdb lists. The gene calls are TRBV28 and TRBJ2-2; TRBD1 is the table's D call, not checked against the DNA. With termini counted, the CDR3 has 14 amino acids. Germline values: CDR1 MDHEN, CDR2 SYDVKM. The chain's CDR3 is CASSLAVDTGELFF.

The rearrangement links TRBV18 to TRBJ1-5; unclear D gene. CDR1 and CDR2 from the germline V gene are KGHSH and LQKENI. Trimming stripped 5 bases from V and 5 bases from J, with 7 bases between. This CDR3 region has 12 residues. CDR3 amino acids: CASSNGDQPQHF. In DNA, the CDR3 is TGTGCCAGCTCAAACGGGGATCAGCCCCAGCATTTT.

This clone was counted between two and nine times. This chain connects TRBV19 to TRBJ2-2; 10 positions match TRBD2. The CDR3 has 16 amino acids. Germline trimming cut 3 bases from V and 7 bases from J; bases unmatched to any gene: 8. Germline V gene sequence: CDR1 LNHDA, CDR2 SQIVND (reference sequence). The CDR3 spells CASSIPAGGLGGELFF. CDR3 nucleotide sequence: TGTGCCAGTAGTATCCCAGCGGGGGGGCTTGGCGGGGAGCTGTTTTTT.